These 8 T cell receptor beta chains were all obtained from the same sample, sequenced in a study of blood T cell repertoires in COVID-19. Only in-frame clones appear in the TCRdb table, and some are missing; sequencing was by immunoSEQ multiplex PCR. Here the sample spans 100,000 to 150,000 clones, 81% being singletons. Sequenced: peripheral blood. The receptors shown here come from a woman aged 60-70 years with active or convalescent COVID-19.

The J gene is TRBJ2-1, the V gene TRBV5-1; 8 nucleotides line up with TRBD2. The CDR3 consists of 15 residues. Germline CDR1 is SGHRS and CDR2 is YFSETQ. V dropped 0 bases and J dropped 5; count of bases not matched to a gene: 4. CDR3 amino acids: CASSLELADHNEQFF. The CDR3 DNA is TGCGCCAGCAGCTTGGAACTAGCGGATCACAATGAGCAGTTCTTC.

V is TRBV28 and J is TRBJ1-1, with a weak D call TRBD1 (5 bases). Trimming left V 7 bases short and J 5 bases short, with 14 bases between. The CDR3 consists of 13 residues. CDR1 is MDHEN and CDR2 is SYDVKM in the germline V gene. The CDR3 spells CASIPAGETEAFF. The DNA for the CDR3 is TGTGCCAGCATCCCCGCGGGGGAGACTGAAGCTTTCTTT.

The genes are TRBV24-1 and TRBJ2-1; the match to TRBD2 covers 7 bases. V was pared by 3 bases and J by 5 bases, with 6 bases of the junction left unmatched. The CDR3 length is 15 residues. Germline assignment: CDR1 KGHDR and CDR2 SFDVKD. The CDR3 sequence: CATSDPGLNHNEQFF. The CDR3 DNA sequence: TGTGCCACCAGTGATCCGGGACTAAACCACAATGAGCAGTTCTTC.

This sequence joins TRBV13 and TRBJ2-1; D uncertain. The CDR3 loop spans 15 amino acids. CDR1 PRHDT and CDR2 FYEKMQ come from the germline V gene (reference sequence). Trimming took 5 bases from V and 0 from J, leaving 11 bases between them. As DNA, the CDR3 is TGTGCCAGCAGCCCAGGATCCAGCTCCTACAATGAGCAGTTCTTC. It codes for CASSPGSSSYNEQFF.

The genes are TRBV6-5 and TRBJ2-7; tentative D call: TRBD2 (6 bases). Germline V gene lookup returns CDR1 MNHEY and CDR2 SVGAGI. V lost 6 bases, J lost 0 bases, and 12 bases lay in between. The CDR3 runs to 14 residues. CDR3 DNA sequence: TGTGCCAGCAGGGTGCGGGGAAGCTCCTACGAGCAGTACGTC. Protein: CASRVRGSSYEQYV.

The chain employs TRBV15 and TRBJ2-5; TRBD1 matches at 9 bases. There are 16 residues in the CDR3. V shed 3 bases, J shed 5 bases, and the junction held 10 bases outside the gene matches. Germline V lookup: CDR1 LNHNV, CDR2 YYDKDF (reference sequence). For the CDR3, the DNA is TGTGCCACCAGCAGGGGGGGGACAGGGCTTGGGGAGACCCAGTACTTC. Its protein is CATSRGGTGLGETQYF.

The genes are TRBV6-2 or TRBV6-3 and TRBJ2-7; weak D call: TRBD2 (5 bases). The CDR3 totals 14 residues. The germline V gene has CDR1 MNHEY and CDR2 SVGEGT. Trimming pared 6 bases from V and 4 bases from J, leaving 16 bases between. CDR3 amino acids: CASSRGGLGYEQYF. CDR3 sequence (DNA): TGTGCCAGCAGCCGGGGTGGACTGGGATACGAGCAGTACTTC.

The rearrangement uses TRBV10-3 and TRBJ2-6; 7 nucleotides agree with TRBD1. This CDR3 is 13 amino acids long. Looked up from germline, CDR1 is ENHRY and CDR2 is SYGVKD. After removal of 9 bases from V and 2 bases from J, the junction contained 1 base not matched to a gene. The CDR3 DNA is TGTGCCATTACAGGGGCTGGGGCCAACGTCCTGACTTTC. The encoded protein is CAITGAGANVLTF.